These T cell receptor beta chains were read from a single sample in a study of T cells in localized non-small cell lung cancer. Sequenced by immunoSEQ multiplex PCR; TCRdb stores in-frame clones only, minus some. The profile shows roughly 58,000 clones, roughly 76% of them singletons. The sample consisted of PBMCs, taken before any cancer treatment. All receptors derive from a man between 35 and 75 years old with stage II lung adenocarcinoma. Each CDR3 is given with its conserved first and last residue. Each record gives: J gene, D gene, V gene, clone size, CDR3 DNA, CDR3 protein. D genes are given only for firm matches. Size is stated for part of the rows, as once, few or many counts, or as a class when the clone is expanded.

>TRBJ2-7|TRBD2|TRBV4-3|-
TGCGCCAGCAGCCAAGACCCTAGCGGGACCTACGAGCAGTACTTC
CASSQDPSGTYEQYF
>TRBJ1-2|-|TRBV7-9|many
TGTGCCAGCAGCCTACTCCGGGGAGGGAGGAACTATGGCTACACCTTC
CASSLLRGGRNYGYTF
>TRBJ1-1|-|TRBV6-1|-
TGTGCCAGCAGTGAAGTTTCTATGAACACTGAAGCTTTCTTT
CASSEVSMNTEAFF
>TRBJ2-2|TRBD2|TRBV25-1|-
TGTGCCAGCAGTGATGAGGCTAGCGGTGACACCGGGGAGCTGTTTTTT
CASSDEASGDTGELFF
>TRBJ2-5|TRBD2|TRBV7-9|-
TGTGCCAGCAGCTTAGAGTACGCGGGAGTGGAGACCCAGTACTTC
CASSLEYAGVETQYF
>TRBJ2-7|-|TRBV7-2|-
TGTGCCAGCAGCTTAATTGGCGAGCAGTACTTC
CASSLIGEQYF
>TRBJ2-1|-|TRBV29-1|-
TGCAGCGTTGAAGGGTGGGACCGCTACAATGAGCAGTTCTTC
CSVEGWDRYNEQFF
>TRBJ2-7|-|TRBV19|-
TGTGCCAGTAGCCGACTAGGTCGATTAGCCTACGAGCAGTACTTC
CASSRLGRLAYEQYF
>TRBJ2-1|-|TRBV19|-
TGTGCCAGTAGTACGACAGGGGTAGCGGGAGTGGGATACAATGAGCAGTTCTTC
CASSTTGVAGVGYNEQFF
>TRBJ1-1|TRBD1|TRBV5-6|few
TGTGCCAGCAGCTTTTTGGACAGGGAGGAAGGTGAAGCTTTCTTT
CASSFLDREEGEAFF
>TRBJ1-1|-|TRBV2|-
TGTGCCAGCAGCCAGAAGGGGGGTGGGACTGAAGCTTTCTTT
CASSQKGGGTEAFF
>TRBJ1-1|TRBD1|TRBV7-9|-
TGTGCCAGCAGCACGACAGGGGTCCCTGAAGCTTTCTTT
CASSTTGVPEAFF
>TRBJ2-7|TRBD1|TRBV10-3|-
TGTGCCATCAGTGAGACAGGGGCGGGCGAGCAGTACTTC
CAISETGAGEQYF
>TRBJ2-5|TRBD1|TRBV10-3|-
TGTGCCATCAGTGGACAGGGGGCGGACCAAGAGACCCAGTACTTC
CAISGQGADQETQYF
>TRBJ1-1|-|TRBV7-2|-
TGTGCCAGCAGGTTAGGAGGGGGCACTGAAGCTTTCTTT
CASRLGGGTEAFF
>TRBJ1-1|TRBD1|TRBV4-2|few
TGTGCCAGCAGCCAAGCGGGGGGGGACAGAGGTGAAGCTTTCTTT
CASSQAGGDRGEAFF
>TRBJ2-3|TRBD2|TRBV6-6|-
TGTGCCAGCAGTCAGGGACTAGCGGGAGATACGCAGTATTTT
CASSQGLAGDTQYF
>TRBJ2-5|-|TRBV7-2|-
TGTGCCAGCAGCCCAAAGACAAGTCACCAAGAGACCCAGTACTTC
CASSPKTSHQETQYF
>TRBJ1-1|-|TRBV5-1|-
TGCGCCAGCAGCCCGGCGGGGGGTGTGAACACTGAAGCTTTCTTT
CASSPAGGVNTEAFF
>TRBJ2-1|-|TRBV5-1|-
TGCGCCAGCAGCGGGCCGGGAGCGTACAATGAGCAGTTCTTC
CASSGPGAYNEQFF
>TRBJ2-7|TRBD1|TRBV5-1|-
TGCGCCAGCAGACCCGGGACAGGTATTTACGAGCAGTACTTC
CASRPGTGIYEQYF
>TRBJ1-1|-|TRBV13|few
TGTGCCAGCAGCTTATTCGGGCGGGGGGAGAACACTGAAGCTTTCTTT
CASSLFGRGENTEAFF
>TRBJ1-5|TRBD1|TRBV7-2|-
TGTGCCAGCAGCCGTACAGGGGATAGCAATCAGCCCCAGCATTTT
CASSRTGDSNQPQHF
>TRBJ1-1|-|TRBV6-1|-
TGTGCCAGCAGGCAACAGGGCTCGAACACTGAAGCTTTCTTT
CASRQQGSNTEAFF
>TRBJ1-2|TRBD1|TRBV6-5|-
TGTGCCAGCAGTTACTCGCCCGGACAGGGAGGCTACACCTTC
CASSYSPGQGGYTF
>TRBJ2-5|-|TRBV6-6|once
TGTGCCAGCAGTTACTCGTCCCAGGGCGAAGAGACCCAGTACTTC
CASSYSSQGEETQYF
>TRBJ1-2|-|TRBV9|-
TGTGCCAGCAGCGTAGTTCCAAGGGGGGACTATGGCTACACCTTC
CASSVVPRGDYGYTF
>TRBJ2-2|TRBD2|TRBV5-4|-
TGTGCCAGCAGCCCCGGACTAGCGGGAACCGGGGAGCTGTTTTTT
CASSPGLAGTGELFF
>TRBJ2-1|-|TRBV5-6|once
TGTGCCAGCCTCTACAAGGGGGACCCTCCCTACAATGAGCAGTTCTTC
CASLYKGDPPYNEQFF
>TRBJ2-5|-|TRBV2|-
TGTGCCAGCAGTGCCAGCGGAGACCGACAAGAGACCCAGTACTTC
CASSASGDRQETQYF
>TRBJ1-2|-|TRBV7-2|-
TGTGCCAGCAGCTTAAACCCGGGTGCAGCTAACTATGGCTACACCTTC
CASSLNPGAANYGYTF
>TRBJ2-7|-|TRBV7-9|-
TGTGCCAGCAGCTGGACCGGCTACGAGCAGTACTTC
CASSWTGYEQYF
>TRBJ2-1|TRBD2|TRBV7-3|-
TGTGCCAGCAGCCAGGGACTAGCGGGAGCCAATGAGCAGTTCTTC
CASSQGLAGANEQFF
>TRBJ2-5|-|TRBV27|-
TGTGCCAGCAGTTTATTAGCCCGACAAGAGACCCAGTACTTC
CASSLLARQETQYF
>TRBJ1-1|-|TRBV7-3|-
TGTGCCAGCAGCTTAGCCAAGAACACTGAAGCTTTCTTT
CASSLAKNTEAFF
>TRBJ1-4|-|TRBV6-1|-
TGTGCCAGCAGTGTCCTCGACAGCTCAACTAATGAAAAACTGTTTTTT
CASSVLDSSTNEKLFF
>TRBJ1-1|-|TRBV7-2|-
TGTGCCAGCAGCTTAGATAGGAACACTGAAGCTTTCTTT
CASSLDRNTEAFF
>TRBJ2-3|TRBD2|TRBV11-2|once
TGTGCCAGCAGCTTAGGGGGACTAGTGACAGATACGCAGTATTTT
CASSLGGLVTDTQYF
>TRBJ2-2|-|TRBV16|once
TGTGCCAGCAGCCTACTGCAGGGGAGCACCGGGGAGCTGTTTTTT
CASSLLQGSTGELFF
>TRBJ2-7|-|TRBV11-2|-
TGTGCCAGCAGCTTAGGAGGGAGGGGGACCTACGAGCAGTACTTC
CASSLGGRGTYEQYF
>TRBJ1-1|-|TRBV6-5|-
TGTGCCAGCATCCTTGCCCCAGGGAAACCTGAAGCTTTCTTT
CASILAPGKPEAFF
>TRBJ2-2|-|TRBV6-5|-
TGTGCCAGCAGTTACTATACAGGGACAGGGGAGCTGTTTTTT
CASSYYTGTGELFF
>TRBJ2-1|-|TRBV7-9|-
TGTGCCAGCAGCCCCTCGGCCCCGGTCCCCTACAATGAGCAGTTCTTC
CASSPSAPVPYNEQFF
>TRBJ1-4|TRBD1|TRBV9|-
TGTGCCAGCAGCGGTCGGGACAGTGGCAATGAAAAACTGTTTTTT
CASSGRDSGNEKLFF
>TRBJ2-3|-|TRBV9|-
TGTGCCAGCAGCGTAGAAGGGACACCTACTTTCTCCACAGATACGCAGTATTTT
CASSVEGTPTFSTDTQYF
>TRBJ2-5|-|TRBV5-6|-
TGTGCCAGCAGCTTGGGAGGGACCCAGTACTTC
CASSLGGTQYF
>TRBJ2-5|-|TRBV5-4|few
TGTGCCAGCAGCTCCGACCCCGGCGGGGAGACCCAGTACTTC
CASSSDPGGETQYF
>TRBJ2-5|-|TRBV12-5|-
TGTGCTAGTGGTGCCGGGACAAACCAAGAGACCCAGTACTTC
CASGAGTNQETQYF